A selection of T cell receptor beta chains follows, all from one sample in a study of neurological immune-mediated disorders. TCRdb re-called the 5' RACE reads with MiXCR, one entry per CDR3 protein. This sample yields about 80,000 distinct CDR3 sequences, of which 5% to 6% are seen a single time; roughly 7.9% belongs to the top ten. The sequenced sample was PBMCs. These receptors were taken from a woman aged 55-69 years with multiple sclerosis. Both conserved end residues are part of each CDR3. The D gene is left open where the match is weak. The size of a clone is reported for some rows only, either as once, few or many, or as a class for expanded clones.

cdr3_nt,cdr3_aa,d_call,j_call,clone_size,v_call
TGCGCCAGCAGCCTCGGTACCTACGAGCAGTACTTC,CASSLGTYEQYF,-,TRBJ2-7,many,TRBV5-1
TGTGCCAGCAGCCTAGACCACACCGGCTACACCTTC,CASSLDHTGYTF,-,TRBJ1-2,many,TRBV5-5
TGTGCCAGCGGGACAGGGCACCCCACAGATACGCAGTATTTT,CASGTGHPTDTQYF,TRBD1,TRBJ2-3,many,TRBV6-5
TGCGCCAGCAGCTTGGGGGGCCCCGGGATCACCAATGAGCAGTTCTTC,CASSLGGPGITNEQFF,-,TRBJ2-1,many,TRBV5-1
TGCGCCAGCAGTGACCCCGGGACAGGGTTGAATGAGCAGTTCTTC,CASSDPGTGLNEQFF,TRBD1,TRBJ2-1,many,TRBV10-1
TGTGCCAGCAGGCCCACTAGCGGGGGGGTCCGGGAGCAGTTCTTC,CASRPTSGGVREQFF,TRBD2,TRBJ2-1,many,TRBV5-6
TGCGCCAGCAGCTTGGATTCGGGGGGGTTATCCTACGAGCAGTACTTC,CASSLDSGGLSYEQYF,TRBD2,TRBJ2-7,many,TRBV5-1
TGTGCCACCAGCAGAGTCAGTCAGGTAGGGCCGTGGTACAATGAGCAGTTCTTC,CATSRVSQVGPWYNEQFF,-,TRBJ2-1,many,TRBV15
TGCAGCGTTGAAGAGGACAGCCATTCACCCCTCCACTTT,CSVEEDSHSPLHF,-,TRBJ1-6,many,TRBV29-1
TGTGCCAGCAGCTCTTATACTGAAGCTTTCTTT,CASSSYTEAFF,-,TRBJ1-1,many,TRBV5-5
TGCAGTGCCAGGGACAGTTCGGGGGCCAAAAACATTCAGTACTTC,CSARDSSGAKNIQYF,TRBD1,TRBJ2-4,many,TRBV20-1
TGTGCCTGCACCATGGTATCCTATAATTCACCCCTCCACTTT,CACTMVSYNSPLHF,-,TRBJ1-6,-,TRBV30
TGTGCCAGCAGCTCTCCGGGACAGGGGGCTCTGTTTTTT,CASSSPGQGALFF,TRBD1,TRBJ1-4,many,TRBV6-6
TGCAGTGCTAGAGATTCAGGGGCCGGCACAGATACGCAGTATTTT,CSARDSGAGTDTQYF,-,TRBJ2-3,few,TRBV20-1
TGTGCCAGCAGTCTCAAGTATGGGAGAGGGAACACTGAAGCTTTCTTT,CASSLKYGRGNTEAFF,-,TRBJ1-1,many,TRBV6-5
TGTGCCAGCAGCGGGTTAGGGGGCGTCTCCTACAATGAGCAGTTCTTC,CASSGLGGVSYNEQFF,TRBD1,TRBJ2-1,many,TRBV7-2
TGTGCCAGCATCAAAGTGTCCCCCTACGAGCAGTACTTC,CASIKVSPYEQYF,-,TRBJ2-7,many,TRBV2
TGCAGCGTTGAAGGCGCGGGGTCAACTAATGAAAAACTGTTTTTT,CSVEGAGSTNEKLFF,-,TRBJ1-4,many,TRBV29-1
TGCAGCGTGGGGGTAAACGGTGAAAAACTGTTTTTT,CSVGVNGEKLFF,-,TRBJ1-4,many,TRBV29-1
TGCGCCAGCAGCTTGGCGCGAGGACAGGGTCATGAGCAGTTCTTC,CASSLARGQGHEQFF,TRBD1,TRBJ2-1,many,TRBV5-1
TGTGCCAGCAGCTTAGGGTTGAGCAGGGGGCTCGCTGAAGCTTTCTTT,CASSLGLSRGLAEAFF,TRBD1,TRBJ1-1,many,TRBV7-9
TGTGCCAGCAGGGACTTTCGAGGGGCTAGCGGGGGGCTCTCCTACAATGAGCAGTTCTTC,CASRDFRGASGGLSYNEQFF,TRBD2,TRBJ2-1,-,TRBV6-6
TGCGCCAGCAGCCTGGGGGATTTCACAGATACGCAGTATTTT,CASSLGDFTDTQYF,-,TRBJ2-3,many,TRBV5-1
TGCAGCGCTAGGGGGCTCACCGGGGAGCTGTTTTTT,CSARGLTGELFF,TRBD1,TRBJ2-2,many,TRBV20-1
TGCGCCAGCAGCCCCTCGTTTCAGGGGGATTTTGGAAACACCATATATTTT,CASSPSFQGDFGNTIYF,TRBD1,TRBJ1-3,many,TRBV5-1
TGCAGTGCTAGGGAACTAGCGGGGGGTCCCGATACGCAGTATTTT,CSARELAGGPDTQYF,TRBD2,TRBJ2-3,many,TRBV20-1
TGTGCCAGCAGCCAAGTTCAGGGGAATTCACCCCTCCACTTT,CASSQVQGNSPLHF,-,TRBJ1-6,many,TRBV3-1
TGCGCCAGCAGCCCCGGACAGCTTTCTCACAATGAGCAGTTCTTC,CASSPGQLSHNEQFF,-,TRBJ2-1,many,TRBV5-1
TGCGCCAGCAGTGATAGGGGGCGAAACATTCAGTACTTC,CASSDRGRNIQYF,TRBD1,TRBJ2-4,many,TRBV10-1
TGTGCCAGCAGAATAGAGGGGGCTCTGCCCCAGCATTTT,CASRIEGALPQHF,TRBD1,TRBJ1-5,many,TRBV7-2
TGTGCCAGCAGCCAAGTCCAAGGGATAGGCACCGGGGAGCTGTTTTTT,CASSQVQGIGTGELFF,-,TRBJ2-2,many,TRBV3-1
TGTGCCATCAGTGACACAGGGGTTTCGGAAAAACTGTTTTTT,CAISDTGVSEKLFF,TRBD1,TRBJ1-4,many,TRBV10-3
TGTGCCAGCAGCTTCCACCGGGGGACAGGAGATGGCTACACCTTC,CASSFHRGTGDGYTF,TRBD1,TRBJ1-2,many,TRBV12-3/TRBV12-4
TGTGCCAGCAGTTTAAGGACAGACGGAAACACCATATATTTT,CASSLRTDGNTIYF,-,TRBJ1-3,many,TRBV12-3/TRBV12-4
TGTGCCAGCTCACAATCGACCAGCTCCTATAATTCACCCCTCCACTTT,CASSQSTSSYNSPLHF,-,TRBJ1-6,many,TRBV18
TGCAGTGCTAGCGACGTGCGGGGAAATTCACCCCTCCACTTT,CSASDVRGNSPLHF,-,TRBJ1-6,many,TRBV20-1
TGCGCCAGCAGCTCTCGGACTAGCGTTTTAGGGAGAGAGACCCAGTACTTC,CASSSRTSVLGRETQYF,TRBD2,TRBJ2-5,many,TRBV5-1
TGCGCCAGCAGCTTGAACAGGGCTCCCTACGAGCAGTACTTC,CASSLNRAPYEQYF,-,TRBJ2-7,many,TRBV5-1
TGTGCCAGCAGTTTCTCCGGGGAGCTGTTTTTT,CASSFSGELFF,-,TRBJ2-2,many,TRBV27
TGTGCCAGTAGTATTTTCGGGACAGCGAACACTGAAGCTTTCTTT,CASSIFGTANTEAFF,TRBD1,TRBJ1-1,few,TRBV19
TGTGCCAGCTCACCGAACAGGGACCACTCTGGAAACACCATATATTTT,CASSPNRDHSGNTIYF,-,TRBJ1-3,-,TRBV18
TGTGCCTGTACCGGGACTAGGGGTGAGACCCAGTACTTC,CACTGTRGETQYF,TRBD2,TRBJ2-5,-,TRBV30
TGTGCCAGCAGTGGACAGGGGGCGCGTGGCTACACCTTC,CASSGQGARGYTF,TRBD1,TRBJ1-2,many,TRBV12-3/TRBV12-4
TGTGCCAGCAGCTCGAAGCCTAGGAATGAGCAGTTCTTC,CASSSKPRNEQFF,-,TRBJ2-1,many,TRBV7-6
TGTGCCAGCAGCTTAGAACAGGGTGGCCGAAGCACTGAAGCTTTCTTT,CASSLEQGGRSTEAFF,-,TRBJ1-1,many,TRBV7-6
TGCGCCAGCAGCTTGGTTTCCACCGGGGAGCTGTTTTTT,CASSLVSTGELFF,-,TRBJ2-2,many,TRBV5-1
TGCGCCAGCAGCCAGACAGGGAGGACTAATGAAAAACTGTTTTTT,CASSQTGRTNEKLFF,TRBD1,TRBJ1-4,many,TRBV5-1
TGTGCCAGCAGCTTGCCCGGGACTCAGAGCTCCTACGAGCAGTACTTC,CASSLPGTQSSYEQYF,-,TRBJ2-7,many,TRBV7-9
TGCAGCGTTGAAGATCGGGAGGGGCGAGAGACCCAGTACTTC,CSVEDREGRETQYF,TRBD2,TRBJ2-5,many,TRBV29-1
TGCGCCAGCAGCTTGGTTAGCGCCGGGGAGCTGTTTTTT,CASSLVSAGELFF,-,TRBJ2-2,-,TRBV5-1
TGCAGTGCTAGGCGGCAGGTCGAGCGTGCACTGTTTTTT,CSARRQVERALFF,-,TRBJ1-4,-,TRBV20-1
TGTGCCAGCAGCCGGGACGCTCGCGAAAAACTGTTTTTT,CASSRDAREKLFF,-,TRBJ1-4,few,TRBV6-6
TGCAGTGCTAGACCCCCGGGCAGGGTCAATTCACCCCTCCACTTT,CSARPPGRVNSPLHF,-,TRBJ1-6,many,TRBV20-1
TGTGCCAGCAGCTTAGAACAGCCCGTCTCCTACGAGCAGTACTTC,CASSLEQPVSYEQYF,-,TRBJ2-7,many,TRBV7-6
TGTGCCAGCAGCTTAGGTGGGTGGAGCAATTCACCCCTCCACTTT,CASSLGGWSNSPLHF,-,TRBJ1-6,many,TRBV7-8
TGTGCCAGCAGCGGGTCTCCCGAAAAACTGTTTTTT,CASSGSPEKLFF,-,TRBJ1-4,many,TRBV6-2/TRBV6-3
TGTGCCAGCAAAGAACAGGGGCCCACCTACGAGCAGTACTTC,CASKEQGPTYEQYF,TRBD1,TRBJ2-7,-,TRBV2
TGTGCCAACAGTGAAGGGACAGGGCTTAGAGCTTTCTTT,CANSEGTGLRAFF,TRBD1,TRBJ1-1,-,TRBV6-1
TGTGCCAGTAAGACAGGGGGCAATCAGCCCCAGCATTTT,CASKTGGNQPQHF,TRBD1,TRBJ1-5,many,TRBV6-6
TGTGCCAGCTCACCTTGGGGAGCGGGGCAGCCCCAGCATTTT,CASSPWGAGQPQHF,-,TRBJ1-5,many,TRBV18